This T cell receptor (beta chain) was sequenced during a study of CD8+ T cells in alopecia areata. V was clipped by 4 bases and J by 10 bases, with 8 bases between them. Germline V gene data show CDR1 as KGHSH and CDR2 as LQKENI. CDR3 length: 12 residues. Stated treatment: oral pan-JAK inhibitor, 5-10 mg twice daily. PBMCs yielded sorted CD4+ and CD8+ T cells. After isolation, RNA underwent reverse transcription to generate cDNA as the sequencing template. Assay: immunoSEQ multiplex PCR; the TCRdb copy retains only in-frame clones and omits some. Here the sample spans approximately 280,000 clones, 58% being singletons. General study findings and limits: Numerous clones, expanded in lesions, remained in scalp and blood during tofacitinib.

Concerning this clone itself: Its specificity is not known.

V and J are TRBV18 and TRBJ1-6; D call uncertain. This sequence originates from a human donor with alopecia areata. The input for sequencing was CD4+ T cells sorted from blood, taken at week 24, from a patient treated with tofacitinib. The CDR3 DNA reads TGTGCCAGCTCACTAGTGGACTCACCCCTCCACTTT. As protein: CASSLVDSPLHF.